These 26 T cell receptor beta chains were sequenced from one sample in a study of T-cell memory formation after mild COVID-19. Each CDR3 protein is one row after TCRdb ran MiXCR on the 5' RACE reads. The sample has over 450,000 distinct CDR3 sequences, approximately 20% seen once. The material sequenced was PBMCs or a T cell subset sorted from them (not recorded which). All receptors come from an adult woman who had mild COVID-19 (a few samples of this study predate the infection). Cell type and time point are not known.

V is TRBV24-1 and J is TRBJ2-7; 9 bases agree with TRBD1. Germline V gene lookup returns CDR1 KGHDR and CDR2 SFDVKD. V shed 2 bases and J 4 bases; nucleotides not matched to a gene: 8. The CDR3 extends over 16 amino acids. The chain's CDR3 is CATSDSQGATLYEQYF. Written as DNA, the CDR3 is TGTGCCACCAGTGATTCACAGGGGGCCACCCTTTACGAGCAGTACTTC.

This sequence joins TRBV20-1 and TRBJ1-1; the match to TRBD1 covers 8 bases. The V gene's germline CDR1 is DFQATT and CDR2 SNEGSKA (reference sequence). This CDR3 has 15 amino acids. J lost 4 bases, V lost 1 base, and 8 bases had no gene match. The CDR3 reads CSARVFRGLSTEAFF. CDR3 sequence (DNA): TGCAGTGCTAGAGTGTTCAGGGGGCTAAGCACTGAAGCTTTCTTT.

The sample holds a few counts of this clonotype. The J gene is TRBJ2-1, the V gene TRBV29-1; D possibly corresponds to TRBD2 (6 bases). Deletions cut 5 bases from V and 3 bases from J, with 14 bases between. This CDR3 region has 14 residues. Germline loops: CDR1 SQVTM, CDR2 ANQGSEA. The DNA for the CDR3 is TGCAGCGTTCTGGGGGTCGGGGGCTACAATGAGCAGTTCTTC. Protein product: CSVLGVGGYNEQFF.

The chain combines TRBV19 with TRBJ2-7, with D tentatively TRBD1 (5 bases). The V end was cut by 6 bases, the J end by 7 bases, with 19 bases between. Germline CDR1 is LNHDA and CDR2 is SQIVND (reference sequence). The CDR3 is 14 residues long. CDR3 bases: TGTGCCAGTAGAGTAGGGGCCTTGCTGTGGGAGCAGTACTTC. Encoded protein: CASRVGALLWEQYF. Supplemented by reference TRBV19 and TRBJ2-7, the full variable domain reads DGGITQSPKYLFRKEGQNVTLSCEQNLNHDAMYWYRQDPGQGLRLIYYSQIVNDFQKGDIAEGYSVSREKKESFPLTVTSAQKNPTAFYLCASRVGALLWEQYFGPGTRLTVT.

The chain is built from TRBV7-2 and TRBJ2-6; no clear D gene. V lost 0 bases and J lost 0, with 12 bases in between. Per the germline V gene, CDR1 is SGHTA and CDR2 is FQGNSA. The CDR3 has 18 residues. The CDR3 here is CASSLAPPGGSGANVLTF. CDR3 coding DNA: TGTGCCAGCAGCTTAGCGCCGCCAGGCGGCTCTGGGGCCAACGTCCTGACTTTC.

The chain carries TRBV14 and TRBJ1-1; the D is unclear. In germline, CDR1 is SGHDN, CDR2 FVKESK. There are 14 residues in the CDR3. Trimming pared 1 base from V and 13 bases from J, leaving 19 bases between. In DNA form, the CDR3 reads TGTGCCAGCAGCCAAGCGATGTCGGCAGGCGAGGTTTTCTTT. This gives the protein CASSQAMSAGEVFF.

The rearrangement links TRBV20-1 to TRBJ2-2, with D hard to call. V lost 6 bases and J 5 bases, leaving 13 bases between the germline ends. The germline V gene has CDR1 DFQATT and CDR2 SNEGSKA (reference sequence). CDR3 length: 13 residues. The CDR3 region has the DNA TGCAGTGCGACCGGAACCTTAACCGGGGAGCTGTTTTTT. This encodes CSATGTLTGELFF.

The chain recombines TRBV5-1 with TRBJ2-5, with D maybe TRBD2 (5 bases). The CDR3 spans 13 residues. The germline V gene has CDR1 SGHRS and CDR2 YFSETQ. Trimming cost V 1 base and J 5 bases, with 9 bases left between them. The CDR3 DNA sequence: TGCGCCAGCAGCTTGTCGGGAACGGAGACCCAGTACTTC. Residues: CASSLSGTETQYF.

V gene TRBV5-6 combines with J gene TRBJ1-5; weak D call: TRBD1 (6 bases). The CDR3 is made up of 16 amino acids. Trimming stripped 4 bases from V and 1 base from J, with 15 bases between. Germline values: CDR1 SGHDT, CDR2 YYEEEE. CDR3 loop: CASSAYTGYSNQPQHF. DNA for the CDR3: TGTGCCAGCAGCGCATACACAGGGTACAGCAATCAGCCCCAGCATTTT.

The J gene is TRBJ2-4, the V gene TRBV28; no firm D call. Trimming shortened V by 2 bases and J by 7 bases, and 6 bases separated the two germline ends. The germline gives CDR1 MDHEN, CDR2 SYDVKM. The CDR3 extends over 12 amino acids. The CDR3 sequence: CASSLQVNIQYF. As DNA, the CDR3 is TGTGCCAGCAGTTTACAGGTTAACATTCAGTACTTC.

As regards this clonotype: With a much larger clone just one base away, this may be a read error. The chain employs TRBV7-8 and TRBJ1-1; D is unresolved. In germline, CDR1 is SGHVS, CDR2 FQNEAQ. Deletions cut 1 base from V and 1 base from J, with 4 bases between. CDR3 length: 13 residues. CDR3 residues: CASSLGWNTEAFF. CDR3 nucleotides: TGTGCCAGCAGCTTAGGTTGGAACACTGAAGCTTTCTTT.

V gene TRBV11-3 combines with J gene TRBJ2-3, with a weak D call TRBD1 (5 bases). Germline V lookup: CDR1 SGHNT, CDR2 YENEEA. V lost 2 bases and J lost 2, with 17 bases in between. The CDR3 has 17 amino acids. The CDR3 nucleotides are TGTGCCAGCAGCTTACAGCTCTGGACACCTTACACAGATACGCAGTATTTT. This codes for CASSLQLWTPYTDTQYF.

This sequence joins TRBV7-2 and TRBJ2-7, with D maybe TRBD2 (5 bases). In germline, CDR1 is SGHTA, CDR2 FQGNSA. Trimming took 3 bases from V and 1 from J, leaving 10 bases between them. The CDR3 runs to 14 residues. CDR3 loop: CASSLDFLSYEQYF. The CDR3 coding sequence is TGTGCCAGCAGCTTGGACTTCCTTTCCTACGAGCAGTACTTC. Full variable domain (missing parts from reference TRBV7-2 and TRBJ2-7): GAGVSQSPSNKVTEKGKDVELRCDPISGHTALYWYRQSLGQGLEFLIYFQGNSAPDKSGLPSDRFSAERTGGSVSTLTIQRTQQEDSAVYLCASSLDFLSYEQYFGPGTRLTVT.

This clonotype has more than one count but fewer than ten. The rearrangement uses TRBV11-2 and TRBJ1-1, with D maybe TRBD1 (5 bases). Germline CDR1 SGHAT, CDR2 FQNNGV. The V and J ends lost 4 bases and 7 bases respectively, with 13 bases between them. The length of the CDR3 is 13 residues. This CDR3 reads CASSSYRDGEAFF. CDR3 DNA: TGTGCCAGCAGCTCATACCGGGACGGTGAAGCTTTCTTT.

In its sample, this clonotype was seen once. The chain links TRBV30 to TRBJ1-4; possibly TRBD1 for D (5 bases). CDR3 length equals 14 residues. The germline V and J ends were trimmed by 1 base and 8 bases, with 14 bases remaining between them. In germline, CDR1 is GTSNPN, CDR2 SVGIG (reference sequence). CDR3 nucleotide sequence: TGTGCCTGGAGTGCCTACCCAGGGTACGAAAAACTGTTTTTT. Amino acids: CAWSAYPGYEKLFF.

V usage is TRBV7-6 and J usage is TRBJ1-1, with no clear D. V lost 2 bases, J lost 7 bases, and 14 bases lay in between. Germline CDR1 and CDR2: SGHVS and FNYEAQ. The CDR3 consists of 14 residues. CDR3 sequence reads: CASSLSSGGGEAFF. The CDR3 DNA reads TGTGCCAGCAGCTTATCCTCGGGAGGCGGTGAAGCTTTCTTT.

V gene TRBV6-5 combines with J gene TRBJ2-7; tentatively, D is TRBD2 (5 bases). V gave up 2 bases and J gave up 2 bases, with 10 bases separating them. This CDR3 is 14 amino acids long. Looked up from germline, CDR1 is MNHEY and CDR2 is SVGAGI. Here the CDR3 DNA reads TGTGCCAGCAGTTACACGGGGTACCCCTACGAGCAGTACTTC. Its protein product is CASSYTGYPYEQYF.

The V and J genes are TRBV9 and TRBJ1-2; D uncertain. The CDR3 consists of 15 residues. Trimming removed 4 bases at V and 8 bases at J, with 21 bases between. Germline lookup yields CDR1 SGDLS and CDR2 YYNGEE. The CDR3: CASSTVGSTWRGYTF. The CDR3 nucleotides are TGTGCCAGCAGCACGGTGGGGTCGACATGGAGAGGCTACACCTTC.

The gene calls are TRBV7-6 and TRBJ2-7; D is possibly TRBD1 (6 bases). V lost 6 bases and J lost 5, with 14 bases in between. Germline CDR1 and CDR2: SGHVS and FNYEAQ. The CDR3 extends over 13 amino acids. The CDR3 here is CASSTGSWNEQYF. DNA for the CDR3: TGTGCCAGCAGTACAGGGTCCTGGAACGAGCAGTACTTC.

This clonotype was picked up a small number of times. Here the CDR3 DNA reads TGTGCCACCACAAGGGGGGACATCAATTCACCCCTCCACTTT. As protein: CATTRGDINSPLHF. The J gene is TRBJ1-6, the V gene TRBV7-9, with D possibly being TRBD1 (6 bases). Trimming removed 10 bases from V and 7 bases from J, with 17 bases in between. The CDR3 has 14 residues. Germline V lookup: CDR1 SEHNR, CDR2 FQNEAQ (reference sequence).

The CDR3 DNA is TGTGCCAGCAGCGATCCAGGGGGGCTACAAGAGACCCAGTACTTC. Protein: CASSDPGGLQETQYF. The rearrangement joins TRBV7-9 to TRBJ2-5; the D gene is possibly TRBD1 (7 bases). Deletions cut 5 bases from V and 2 bases from J, with 15 bases between. The CDR3 totals 15 residues. Per the germline V gene, CDR1 is SEHNR and CDR2 is FQNEAQ (reference sequence).

This clonotype has a handful of counts. Written as DNA, the CDR3 is TGTGCCAGCAGCTTAACCGGGACTAGCGTAGATACGCAGTATTTT. This codes for CASSLTGTSVDTQYF. The J gene is TRBJ2-3, the V gene TRBV7-3; the match to TRBD2 covers 10 bases. The CDR3 consists of 15 residues. J lost 5 bases, V lost 0 bases, and 2 bases had no gene match. Germline V lookup: CDR1 SGHTA, CDR2 FQGTGA.

The V and J genes are TRBV20-1 and TRBJ1-1; the D gene is possibly TRBD1 (5 bases). The CDR3 consists of 14 residues. In germline, CDR1 is DFQATT, CDR2 SNEGSKA (reference sequence). The V gene lost 1 base and the J gene lost 4 bases, with 13 bases spanning the gap. CDR3 nucleotide sequence: TGCAGTGCTAGAGCGACAGTCCGCGGCACTGAAGCTTTCTTT. It specifies CSARATVRGTEAFF.

This clonotype was observed a handful of times. The chain links TRBV15 to TRBJ1-2, with D uncertain. The germline CDR1 and CDR2 sequences are LNHNV and YYDKDF (reference sequence). The V end was cut by 3 bases, the J end by 4 bases, with 18 bases between. The CDR3 covers 16 residues. Here the CDR3 reads CATSRGGGSLGYGYTF. The DNA of the CDR3 is TGTGCCACCAGCAGGGGTGGCGGATCCTTGGGCTATGGCTACACCTTC.

The gene calls are TRBV18 and TRBJ2-3; D gene ambiguous. From germline, CDR1 is KGHSH and CDR2 LQKENI. The CDR3 covers 13 residues. V was trimmed by 3 bases and J by 6 bases, leaving 10 bases between them. CDR3 coding DNA: TGTGCCAGCTCACCGAACGTCCAGGATACGCAGTATTTT. Its translation: CASSPNVQDTQYF. The variable domain in full, with the rest retrieved from reference TRBV18 and TRBJ2-3, is NAGVMQNPRHLVRRRGQEARLRCSPMKGHSHVYWYRQLPEEGLKFMVYLQKENIIDESGMPKERFSAEFPKEGPSILRIQQVVRGDSAAYFCASSPNVQDTQYFGPGTRLTVL.

V is TRBV6-2 or TRBV6-3 and J is TRBJ2-3, with D possibly TRBD2 on 5 matching bases. The CDR3 covers 17 residues. Germline CDR1 reads MNHEY; CDR2 reads SVGEGT. Trimming shortened V by 4 bases and J by 1 base, and 18 bases separated the two germline ends. In DNA, the CDR3 is TGTGCCAGCAGTTCCCCCCTCAGCGGTCGTGGCACAGATACGCAGTATTTT. This encodes CASSSPLSGRGTDTQYF.